This TCR beta chain was recovered during a study of identical twins. Study-level findings and limits: Abundant cord blood beta clonotypes carried fewer insertions; memory repertoires showed none.

Per germline, CDR1 SGHRS and CDR2 YFSETQ. The V gene end was trimmed by 0 bases and the J gene end by 1 base; junction bases not matched to a gene: 4. The CDR3 is made up of 17 amino acids. About this clonotype itself: No antigen is known for it.

TCRdb re-called the 5' RACE reads through MiXCR, storing one row per CDR3 protein. Here the sample spans about 470,000 distinct CDR3 sequences, about 24% being singletons. The sample also formed part of further work on T cells expressing NK-cell markers. According to that study: Roughly 1.0-7.0% of CD8+ T cells in roughly six donors belonged to dominant NKG2C+ clonotypes.

This TCR was recovered from a young woman in good health. Specimen: CD4+ T cells sorted from blood. V usage is TRBV5-1 and J usage is TRBJ2-2, with TRBD1 matching over 9 bases. DNA of the CDR3: TGCGCCAGCAGCTTGGCGCCGGGACAGGGGAACACCGGGGAGCTGTTTTTT. Translating it yields CASSLAPGQGNTGELFF.